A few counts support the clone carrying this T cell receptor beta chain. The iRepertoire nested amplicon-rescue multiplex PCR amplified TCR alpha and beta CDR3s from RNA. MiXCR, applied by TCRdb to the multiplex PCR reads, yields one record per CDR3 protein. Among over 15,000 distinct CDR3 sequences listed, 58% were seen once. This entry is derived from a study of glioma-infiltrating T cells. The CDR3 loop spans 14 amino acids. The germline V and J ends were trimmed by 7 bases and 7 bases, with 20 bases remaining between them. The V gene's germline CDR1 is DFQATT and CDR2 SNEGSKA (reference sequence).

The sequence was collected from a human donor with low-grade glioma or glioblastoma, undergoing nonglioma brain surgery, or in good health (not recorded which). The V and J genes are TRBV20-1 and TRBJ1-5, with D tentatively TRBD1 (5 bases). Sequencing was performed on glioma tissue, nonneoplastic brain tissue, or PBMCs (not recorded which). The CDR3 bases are TGCAGTGGTCGAGAAGGGGCTCGAGGGCAGCCCCAGCATTTT. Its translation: CSGREGARGQPQHF.